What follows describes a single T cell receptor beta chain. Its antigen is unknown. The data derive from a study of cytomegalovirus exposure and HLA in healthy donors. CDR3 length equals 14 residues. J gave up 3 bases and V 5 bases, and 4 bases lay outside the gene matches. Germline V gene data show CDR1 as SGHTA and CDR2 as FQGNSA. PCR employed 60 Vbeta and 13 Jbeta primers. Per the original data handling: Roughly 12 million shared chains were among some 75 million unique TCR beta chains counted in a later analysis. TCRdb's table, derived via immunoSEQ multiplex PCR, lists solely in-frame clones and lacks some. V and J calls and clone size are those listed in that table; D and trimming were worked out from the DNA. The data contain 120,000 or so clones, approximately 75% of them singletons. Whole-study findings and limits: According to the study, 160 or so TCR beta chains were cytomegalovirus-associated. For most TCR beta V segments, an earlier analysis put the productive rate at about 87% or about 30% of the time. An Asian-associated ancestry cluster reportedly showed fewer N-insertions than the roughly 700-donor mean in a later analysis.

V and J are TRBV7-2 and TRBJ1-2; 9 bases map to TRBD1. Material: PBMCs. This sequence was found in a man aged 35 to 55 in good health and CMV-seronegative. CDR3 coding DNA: TGTGCCAGCAGCGCCCGGACAGGGGACTATGGCTACACCTTC. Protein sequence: CASSARTGDYGYTF.